This T cell receptor beta chain emerged from a study of CD8 T cells in ankylosing spondylitis. Whole-study results and caveats: Made up of roughly 8 highly homologous variants, a TCR beta motif appeared characteristic of ankylosing spondylitis blood.

Unmatched junction bases numbered 2, after V lost 2 bases and J lost 4 bases. This CDR3 has 15 residues. Germline-derived CDR1 and CDR2 are SGHNT and YYREEE (reference sequence). TCRdb reanalysed the 5' RACE reads using MiXCR and keeps one entry per CDR3 protein. The sample includes roughly 400,000 distinct CDR3 sequences, 20% to 25% of them seen just once. A word on this clonotype: The antigen remains unidentified.

The sequenced sample consisted of blood, either unsorted or a sorted T cell fraction (not recorded which). The rearrangement joins TRBV5-4 to TRBJ2-3; 12 nucleotides match TRBD2. The clonotype was recovered from a male donor with ankylosing spondylitis. The CDR3 loop is CASSFLAGGSDTQYF. CDR3 bases: TGTGCCAGCAGCTTTCTAGCGGGAGGGTCAGATACGCAGTATTTT.